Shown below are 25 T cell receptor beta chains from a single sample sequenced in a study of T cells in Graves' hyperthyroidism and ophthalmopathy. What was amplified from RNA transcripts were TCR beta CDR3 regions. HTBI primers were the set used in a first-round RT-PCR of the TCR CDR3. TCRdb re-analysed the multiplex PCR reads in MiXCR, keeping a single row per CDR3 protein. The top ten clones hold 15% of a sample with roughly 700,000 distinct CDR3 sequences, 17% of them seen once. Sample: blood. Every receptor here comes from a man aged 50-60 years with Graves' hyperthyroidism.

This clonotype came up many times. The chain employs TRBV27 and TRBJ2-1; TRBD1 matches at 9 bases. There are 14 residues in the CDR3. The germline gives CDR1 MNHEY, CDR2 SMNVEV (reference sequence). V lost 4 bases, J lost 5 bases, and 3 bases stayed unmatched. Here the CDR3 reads CASSSDRGHNEQFF. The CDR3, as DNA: TGTGCCAGCAGTTCGGACAGGGGCCACAATGAGCAGTTCTTC.

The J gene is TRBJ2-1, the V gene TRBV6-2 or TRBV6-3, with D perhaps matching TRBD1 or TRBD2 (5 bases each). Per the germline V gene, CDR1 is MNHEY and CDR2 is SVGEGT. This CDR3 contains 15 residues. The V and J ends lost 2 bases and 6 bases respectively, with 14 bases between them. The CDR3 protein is CASSYGGPALNEQFF. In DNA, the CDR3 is TGTGCCAGCAGTTACGGGGGTCCAGCGCTCAATGAGCAGTTCTTC.

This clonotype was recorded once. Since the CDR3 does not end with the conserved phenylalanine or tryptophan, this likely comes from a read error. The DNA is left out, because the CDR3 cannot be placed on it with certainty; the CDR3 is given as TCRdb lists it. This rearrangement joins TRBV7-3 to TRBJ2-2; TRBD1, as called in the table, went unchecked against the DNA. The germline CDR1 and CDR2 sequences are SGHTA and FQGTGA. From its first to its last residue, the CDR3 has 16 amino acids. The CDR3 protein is CASKGGGTPNTGELSL.

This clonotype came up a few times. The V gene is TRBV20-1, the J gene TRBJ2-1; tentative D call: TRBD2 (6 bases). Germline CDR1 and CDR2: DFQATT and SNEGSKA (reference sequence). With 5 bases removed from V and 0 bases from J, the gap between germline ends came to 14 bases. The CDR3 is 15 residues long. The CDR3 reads CSAVAAQSSYNEQFF. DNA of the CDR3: TGCAGTGCTGTAGCGGCCCAAAGCTCCTACAATGAGCAGTTCTTC.

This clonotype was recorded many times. The CDR3 nucleotides are TGTGCCAGCAGTGCATCAGGGGGCTCTGAAGCTTTCTTT. It codes for CASSASGGSEAFF. The chain recombines TRBV2 with TRBJ1-1; 8 positions match TRBD1. Germline loops: CDR1 SNHLY, CDR2 FYNNEI. The CDR3 loop spans 13 amino acids. V dropped 4 bases and J dropped 6; count of bases not matched to a gene: 4. Full variable domain (rest looked up from reference TRBV2 and TRBJ1-1): EPEVTQTPSHQVTQMGQEVILRCVPISNHLYFYWYRQILGQKVEFLVSFYNNEISEKSEIFDDQFSVERPDGSNFTLKIRSTKLEDSAMYFCASSASGGSEAFFGQGTRLTVV.

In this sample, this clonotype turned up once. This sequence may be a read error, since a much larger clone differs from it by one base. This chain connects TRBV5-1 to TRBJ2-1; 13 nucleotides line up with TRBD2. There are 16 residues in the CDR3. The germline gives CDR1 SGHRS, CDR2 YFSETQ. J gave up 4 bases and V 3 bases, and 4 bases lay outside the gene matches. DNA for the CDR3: TGCGCCAGCAGCTCGGGACTAGCGGGATATTACAATGAGCAGTTCTTC. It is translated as CASSSGLAGYYNEQFF.

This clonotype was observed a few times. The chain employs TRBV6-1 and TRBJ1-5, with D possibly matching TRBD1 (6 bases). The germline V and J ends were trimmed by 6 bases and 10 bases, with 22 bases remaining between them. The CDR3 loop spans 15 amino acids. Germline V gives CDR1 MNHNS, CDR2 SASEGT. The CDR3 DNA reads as TGTGCCAGCAGAGCAGAACAGGGAAAAGCGTACCCCCAGCATTTT. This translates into CASRAEQGKAYPQHF.

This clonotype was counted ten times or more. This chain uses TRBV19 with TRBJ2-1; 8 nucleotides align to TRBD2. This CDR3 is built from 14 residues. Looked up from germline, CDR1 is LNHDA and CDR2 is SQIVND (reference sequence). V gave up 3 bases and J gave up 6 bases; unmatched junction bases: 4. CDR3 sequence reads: CASSMSGSSNEQFF. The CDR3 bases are TGTGCCAGTAGTATGAGCGGGAGTTCCAATGAGCAGTTCTTC.

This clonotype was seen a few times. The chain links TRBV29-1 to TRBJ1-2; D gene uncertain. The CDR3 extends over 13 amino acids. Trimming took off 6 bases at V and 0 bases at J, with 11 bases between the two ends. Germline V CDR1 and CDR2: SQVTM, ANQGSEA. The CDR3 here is CSVVDGANYGYTF. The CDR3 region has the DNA TGCAGCGTAGTGGACGGAGCTAACTATGGCTACACCTTC.

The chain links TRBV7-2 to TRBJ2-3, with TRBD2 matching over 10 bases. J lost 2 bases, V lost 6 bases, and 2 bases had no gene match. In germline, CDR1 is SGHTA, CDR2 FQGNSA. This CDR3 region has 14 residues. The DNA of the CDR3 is TGTGCCAGCAGTACTAGCGGGAACACAGATACGCAGTATTTT. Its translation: CASSTSGNTDTQYF. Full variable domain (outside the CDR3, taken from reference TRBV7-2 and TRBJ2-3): GAGVSQSPSNKVTEKGKDVELRCDPISGHTALYWYRQSLGQGLEFLIYFQGNSAPDKSGLPSDRFSAERTGGSVSTLTIQRTQQEDSAVYLCASSTSGNTDTQYFGPGTRLTVL.

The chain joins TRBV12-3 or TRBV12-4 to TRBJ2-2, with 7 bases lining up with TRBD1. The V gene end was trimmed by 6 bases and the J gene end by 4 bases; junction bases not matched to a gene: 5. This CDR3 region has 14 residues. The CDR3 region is CASRRDSPTGELFF. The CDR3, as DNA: TGTGCCAGCAGACGGGACAGCCCCACCGGGGAGCTGTTTTTT.

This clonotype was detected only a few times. CDR3 loop: CASSNPLTSGSGETQYF. The CDR3 DNA reads TGTGCCAGCAGCAACCCCCTGACTAGCGGGAGTGGAGAGACCCAGTACTTC. V and J are TRBV7-2 and TRBJ2-5; 12 bases map to TRBD2. Germline V CDR1 and CDR2: SGHTA, FQGNSA. This CDR3 has 17 amino acids. V lost 5 bases to trimming and J lost 4 bases; unmatched junction nucleotides: 11.

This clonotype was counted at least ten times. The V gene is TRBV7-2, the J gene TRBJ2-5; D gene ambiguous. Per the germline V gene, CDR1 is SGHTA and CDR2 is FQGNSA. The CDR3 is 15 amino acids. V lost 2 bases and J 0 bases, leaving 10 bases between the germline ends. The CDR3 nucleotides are TGTGCCAGCAGCTTAATGGGCGCCTACCAAGAGACCCAGTACTTC. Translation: CASSLMGAYQETQYF.

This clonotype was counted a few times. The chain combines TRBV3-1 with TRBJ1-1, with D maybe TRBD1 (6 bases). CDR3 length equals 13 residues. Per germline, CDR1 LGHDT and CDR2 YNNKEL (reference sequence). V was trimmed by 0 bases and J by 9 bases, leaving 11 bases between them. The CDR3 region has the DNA TGTGCCAGCAGCCAAGAAAGTGACAGGAAAGCTTTCTTT. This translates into CASSQESDRKAFF.

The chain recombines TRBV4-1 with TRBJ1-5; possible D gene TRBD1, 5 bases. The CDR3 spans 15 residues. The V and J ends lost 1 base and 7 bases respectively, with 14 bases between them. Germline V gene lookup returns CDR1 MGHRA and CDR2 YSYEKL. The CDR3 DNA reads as TGCGCCAGCAGCCAAGTAAGGAACGGGGACCAGCCCCAGCATTTT. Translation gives CASSQVRNGDQPQHF.

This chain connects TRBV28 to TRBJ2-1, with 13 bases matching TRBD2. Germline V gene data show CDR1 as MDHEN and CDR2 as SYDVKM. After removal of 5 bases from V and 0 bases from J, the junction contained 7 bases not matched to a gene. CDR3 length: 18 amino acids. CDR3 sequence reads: CASSPGTSGVPSYNEQFF. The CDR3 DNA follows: TGTGCCAGCAGTCCCGGGACTAGCGGGGTCCCCTCCTACAATGAGCAGTTCTTC.

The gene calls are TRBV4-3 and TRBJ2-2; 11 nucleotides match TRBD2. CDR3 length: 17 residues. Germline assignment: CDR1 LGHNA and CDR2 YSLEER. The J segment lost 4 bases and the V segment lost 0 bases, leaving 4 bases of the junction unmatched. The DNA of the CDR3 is TGCGCCAGCAGCCAAGATAGCCTAGCGGGAGGCACCGGGGAGCTGTTTTTT. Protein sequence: CASSQDSLAGGTGELFF.

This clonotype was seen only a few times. CDR3 sequence reads: CASSLAQASGEGNEQYF. Here the CDR3 DNA reads TGTGCCAGCAGTTTAGCGCAGGCTAGCGGAGAGGGAAACGAGCAGTACTTC. The chain recombines TRBV12-3 or TRBV12-4 with TRBJ2-7; 7 bases align to TRBD2. CDR3 length: 17 amino acids. The junction had 13 bases not matched to a gene; V was cut back by 0 bases and J by 5 bases.

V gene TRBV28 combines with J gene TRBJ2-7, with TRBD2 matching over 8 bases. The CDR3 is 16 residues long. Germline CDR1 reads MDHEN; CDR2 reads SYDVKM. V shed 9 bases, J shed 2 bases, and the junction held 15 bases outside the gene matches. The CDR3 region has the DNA TGTGCCAGTAGCTCAGGTGGAGCGGGGGTACCCTACGAGCAGTACTTC. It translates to CASSSGGAGVPYEQYF. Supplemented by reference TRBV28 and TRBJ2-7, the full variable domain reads DVKVTQSSRYLVKRTGEKVFLECVQDMDHENMFWYRQDPGLGLRLIYFSYDVKMKEKGDIPEGYSVSREKKERFSLILESASTNQTSMYLCASSSGGAGVPYEQYFGPGTRLTVT.

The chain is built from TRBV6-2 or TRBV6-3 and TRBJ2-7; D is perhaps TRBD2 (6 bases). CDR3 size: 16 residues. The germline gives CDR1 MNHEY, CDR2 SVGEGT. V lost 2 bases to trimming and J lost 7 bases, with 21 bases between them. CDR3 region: CASSYGSFGGGSEQYF. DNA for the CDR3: TGTGCCAGCAGTTACGGTTCTTTTGGGGGAGGATCAGAGCAGTACTTC.

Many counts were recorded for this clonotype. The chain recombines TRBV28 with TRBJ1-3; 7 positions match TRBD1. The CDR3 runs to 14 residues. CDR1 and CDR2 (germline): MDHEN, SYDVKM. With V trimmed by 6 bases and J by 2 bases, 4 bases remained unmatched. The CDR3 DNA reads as TGTGCCAGCAGAGAGACAGGGACTGGAAACACCATATATTTT. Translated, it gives CASRETGTGNTIYF.

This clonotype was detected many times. The CDR3 DNA follows: TGTGCCAGCAGCTCGGACAGATCGGACAATGAGCAGTTCTTC. Translated: CASSSDRSDNEQFF. The rearrangement joins TRBV11-3 to TRBJ2-1, with D possibly being TRBD1 (6 bases). The ends were cut back, 4 bases at V and 5 bases at J, with 12 bases in the middle. CDR3 length: 14 residues. The germline CDR1 and CDR2 sequences are SGHNT and YENEEA.

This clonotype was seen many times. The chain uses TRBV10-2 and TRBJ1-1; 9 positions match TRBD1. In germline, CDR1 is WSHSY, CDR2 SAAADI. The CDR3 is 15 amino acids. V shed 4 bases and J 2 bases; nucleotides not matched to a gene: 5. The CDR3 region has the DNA TGCGCCAGCAGTGCACAGGGGGCTCGTAACACTGAAGCTTTCTTT. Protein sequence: CASSAQGARNTEAFF.

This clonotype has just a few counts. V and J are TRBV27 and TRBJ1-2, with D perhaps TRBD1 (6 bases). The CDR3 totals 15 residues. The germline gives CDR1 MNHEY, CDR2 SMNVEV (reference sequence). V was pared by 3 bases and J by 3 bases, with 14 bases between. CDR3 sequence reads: CASSFTGGRDYGYTF. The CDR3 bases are TGTGCCAGCAGTTTTACCGGGGGCCGGGACTATGGCTACACCTTC.

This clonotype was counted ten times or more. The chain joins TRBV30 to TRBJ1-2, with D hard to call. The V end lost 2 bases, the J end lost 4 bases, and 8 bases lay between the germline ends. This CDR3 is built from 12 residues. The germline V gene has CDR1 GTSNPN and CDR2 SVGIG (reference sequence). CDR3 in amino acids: CAWSSGGYGYTF. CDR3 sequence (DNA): TGTGCCTGGAGTTCAGGCGGCTATGGCTACACCTTC.